This T cell receptor (beta chain) is from a study of blood T cells in healthy people across ages. The use of a sample-barcoded 5' primer and a J-beta primer mix characterized a second PCR of roughly 6 to 11 cycles. TCRdb re-analysed the 5' RACE reads in MiXCR, keeping a single row per CDR3 protein. The data contain about 1,400,000 distinct CDR3 sequences, approximately 42% of them singletons. As concerns this clonotype: Its cognate antigen is unknown.

Study-level results: Older age went with lower TCR beta diversity per million T cells, in a roughly linear way. Higher diversity and more naive CD4+ cells were features of long-lived donors, compared to aged donors.

The specimen sequenced was blood. This receptor was taken from a woman younger than 30 in good health.

CDR3 sequence reads: CAISPEVGTGGNQPQHF. The CDR3, as DNA: TGTGCCATCAGCCCCGAGGTGGGGACAGGGGGCAATCAGCCCCAGCATTTT. The chain carries TRBV10-3 and TRBJ1-5; 10 nucleotides line up with TRBD1. Germline CDR1 reads ENHRY; CDR2 reads SYGVKD. Unmatched junction bases numbered 10, after V lost 6 bases and J lost 2 bases. The CDR3 has 17 residues.